The 19 T cell receptor beta chains given below trace back to one sample, sequenced in a study of neurological immune-mediated disorders. TCRdb analysed the 5' RACE reads with MiXCR anew, one entry per CDR3 protein. This table holds about 18,000 distinct CDR3 sequences, roughly 10% found once. The sample taken for sequencing was CD8+ T cells from blood. These TCRs come from a woman in her fifties or sixties in good health.

The table lists this clonotype with many counts. The rearrangement uses TRBV29-1 and TRBJ1-2, with 7 bases fitting TRBD1. The CDR3 is 15 amino acids. The ends lost 4 bases at V and 3 bases at J; junction bases unmatched: 11. Germline lookup yields CDR1 SQVTM and CDR2 ANQGSEA. CDR3 DNA: TGCAGCGTTGTTCCCGGGGCAGGGGGGGACTATGGCTACACCTTC. It is translated as CSVVPGAGGDYGYTF.

This clonotype has ten or more counts. The gene calls are TRBV6-5 and TRBJ1-3, with 7 bases lining up with TRBD1. The germline CDR1 and CDR2 sequences are MNHEY and SVGAGI. This CDR3 comprises 15 residues. V was clipped by 4 bases and J by 8 bases; unmatched bases: 11. The CDR3 region is CASSSYRGAGDTIYF. The CDR3 DNA is TGTGCCAGCAGTTCTTACAGGGGCGCGGGGGACACCATATATTTT.

This clonotype was found many times. This sequence joins TRBV29-1 and TRBJ2-3; 9 bases agree with TRBD1. Trimming took 2 bases from V and 4 from J; bases not matched to a gene: 10. CDR3 length: 16 residues. CDR1 is SQVTM, CDR2 ANQGSEA, per germline. In DNA, the CDR3 is TGCAGCGTTGAACTATTCACAGGGGGCTCCCCAGATACGCAGTATTTT. Its translation: CSVELFTGGSPDTQYF.

This clonotype showed up many times. The rearrangement joins TRBV5-1 to TRBJ2-2, with D possibly matching TRBD1 (6 bases). This CDR3 contains 14 residues. Trimming left V 4 bases short and J 4 bases short, with 11 bases between. Germline CDR1 SGHRS, CDR2 YFSETQ. The DNA of the CDR3 is TGCGCCAGCAGCCTAGGACAGCGCACCGGGGAGCTGTTTTTT. Translating gives CASSLGQRTGELFF.

This clonotype was seen repeatedly, ten times or more. The V gene is TRBV10-1, the J gene TRBJ1-1; D gene uncertain. CDR1 and CDR2 from the germline V gene are WNHNN and SYGVQD (reference sequence). The CDR3 covers 12 residues. V lost 6 bases and J lost 5, with 10 bases in between. The CDR3 DNA follows: TGCGCCAGCAGAGACGCGGGGACTGAAGCTTTCTTT. This encodes CASRDAGTEAFF.

This clonotype was observed many times. This chain links TRBV28 with TRBJ2-7; TRBD2 agrees at 11 bases. CDR3 length: 18 amino acids. Per germline, CDR1 MDHEN and CDR2 SYDVKM. Unmatched junction bases numbered 14, after V lost 7 bases and J lost 0 bases. The CDR3 bases are TGTGCCAGCACCCATAGGCTAGCGGGGGGACTCTCCTCCTACGAGCAGTACTTC. Translating it yields CASTHRLAGGLSSYEQYF.

In its sample, this clonotype was seen many times. The J gene is TRBJ1-2, the V gene TRBV7-9; D is perhaps TRBD1 (5 bases). This CDR3 spans 13 amino acids. The ends were cut back, 1 base at V and 4 bases at J, with 7 bases in the middle. Germline CDR1 is SEHNR and CDR2 is FQNEAQ (reference sequence). CDR3 sequence (DNA): TGTGCCAGCAGCTTAGGACAGCCCTATGGCTACACCTTC. It is translated as CASSLGQPYGYTF. Using reference TRBV7-9 and TRBJ1-2 for the parts outside the CDR3, the full variable domain is DTGVSQNPRHKITKRGQNVTFRCDPISEHNRLYWYRQTLGQGPEFLTYFQNEAQLEKSRLLSDRFSAERPKGSFSTLEIQRTEQGDSAMYLCASSLGQPYGYTFGSGTRLTVV.

This clonotype was picked up many times. This chain joins TRBV20-1 and TRBJ2-1; the D is unclear. V was shortened by 5 bases and J by 1 base, with 12 bases between the two germline ends. The CDR3 totals 14 residues. CDR1 is DFQATT and CDR2 is SNEGSKA in the germline V gene (reference sequence). Here the CDR3 DNA reads TGCAGTGCTGATCACGCAGAGTCCTACAATGAGCAGTTCTTC. Translated: CSADHAESYNEQFF.

This clonotype was recorded many times. This chain links TRBV10-2 with TRBJ2-2; 9 bases fit TRBD1. Per germline, CDR1 WSHSY and CDR2 SAAADI. The length of the CDR3 is 15 residues. The ends lost 4 bases at V and 6 bases at J; junction bases unmatched: 6. The CDR3 DNA follows: TGCGCCAGCAGTGCCCCGGGACAGGGAGCCGGGGAGCTGTTTTTT. Its protein is CASSAPGQGAGELFF.

In this sample, this clonotype turned up many times. The chain is built from TRBV10-2 and TRBJ1-6, with D hard to call. Germline CDR1 and CDR2: WSHSY and SAAADI. The CDR3 spans 14 residues. V was shortened by 8 bases and J by 8 bases, with 16 bases between the two germline ends. In DNA, the CDR3 is TGCGCCAGCTGCGACGAGCGGGGAGATTCACCCCTCCACTTT. Its translation is CASCDERGDSPLHF.

In this sample, this clonotype turned up many times. The genes are TRBV12-3 or TRBV12-4 and TRBJ2-1; D call uncertain. CDR3 length equals 13 residues. The germline V and J ends were trimmed by 1 base and 6 bases, with 7 bases remaining between them. CDR3 nucleotide sequence: TGTGCCAGCAGTTTAGGTCTCGGCAATGAGCAGTTCTTC. Its protein product is CASSLGLGNEQFF.

The sample holds a few counts of this clonotype. The chain joins TRBV6-5 to TRBJ2-3, with D unclear. Trimming pared 4 bases from V and 4 bases from J, leaving 12 bases between. The CDR3 is 14 amino acids. Germline V gene sequence: CDR1 MNHEY, CDR2 SVGAGI. CDR3: CASSSRLDADTQYF. In DNA, the CDR3 is TGTGCCAGCAGTTCCAGGTTGGATGCAGATACGCAGTATTTT.

In its sample, this clonotype was seen many times. The chain employs TRBV28 and TRBJ1-1; 7 nucleotides match TRBD1. This CDR3 has 16 amino acids. The junction had 9 bases not matched to a gene; V was cut back by 2 bases and J by 3 bases. Germline CDR1 and CDR2: MDHEN and SYDVKM. The CDR3 bases are TGTGCCAGCAGTTTAATCCCCCAGGGGGAGGACACTGAAGCTTTCTTT. It translates to CASSLIPQGEDTEAFF.

This clonotype was picked up many times. The J gene is TRBJ2-3, the V gene TRBV30, with 7 nucleotides matching TRBD1. This CDR3 spans 17 amino acids. The V gene's germline CDR1 is GTSNPN and CDR2 SVGIG (reference sequence). Trimming cost V 5 bases and J 1 base; bases outside gene matches: 15. Here the CDR3 reads CAWDPPRQGVGTDTQYF. CDR3 bases: TGTGCCTGGGACCCCCCCCGACAGGGTGTGGGCACAGATACGCAGTATTTT.

This clonotype was detected many times. V and J are TRBV5-1 and TRBJ2-7; D might be TRBD1 (6 bases). The germline V and J ends were trimmed by 0 bases and 7 bases, with 11 bases remaining between them. Germline CDR1 and CDR2: SGHRS and YFSETQ. This CDR3 is 13 amino acids long. The CDR3 is CASSLAQGREQYF. The CDR3, as DNA: TGCGCCAGCAGCTTGGCGCAGGGGCGGGAGCAGTACTTC.

This clonotype has at least ten counts. CDR3 in DNA: TGTGCCAGCAGTTACGAAGACGGGGAATTTGGGCAGTTCTTC. The encoded protein is CASSYEDGEFGQFF. The chain links TRBV6-2 or TRBV6-3 to TRBJ2-1; maybe TRBD2 (5 bases). The CDR3 runs 14 residues. Germline CDR1 MNHEY, CDR2 SVGEGT. The V gene lost 2 bases and the J gene lost 12 bases, with 17 bases spanning the gap.

This clonotype was detected ten times or more. This rearrangement joins TRBV5-1 to TRBJ2-3; D gene uncertain. Germline CDR1 reads SGHRS; CDR2 reads YFSETQ. Trimming took off 0 bases at V and 2 bases at J, with 10 bases between the two ends. CDR3 size: 15 residues. This CDR3 is CASSLDRQDTDTQYF. CDR3 nucleotide sequence: TGCGCCAGCAGCTTGGATCGGCAGGACACAGATACGCAGTATTTT.

In this sample, this clonotype turned up many times. The rearrangement uses TRBV5-5 and TRBJ1-1; D uncertain. The germline V and J ends were trimmed by 4 bases and 5 bases, with 12 bases remaining between them. CDR1 and CDR2 from the germline V gene are SGHKS and YYEKEE (reference sequence). The CDR3 is 13 residues long. CDR3 sequence: CASSPDQTTEAFF. In DNA, the CDR3 is TGTGCCAGCAGCCCTGACCAGACGACTGAAGCTTTCTTT.

This chain connects TRBV16 to TRBJ2-7; 9 bases map to TRBD1. This CDR3 spans 16 amino acids. Germline CDR1 and CDR2: KGHSY and FQNENV. With V trimmed by 2 bases and J by 4 bases, 9 bases remained unmatched. In DNA, the CDR3 is TGTGCCAGCAGCCAAGTGCCCGGGACAGGGATTTACGAGCAGTACTTC. It yields the protein CASSQVPGTGIYEQYF.